Following are 16 T cell receptor beta chains from one sample sequenced in a study of CD4+ T cells in melanoma. Method: immunoSEQ multiplex PCR; TCRdb's copy keeps in-frame clones and lacks some. The sample has some 10,000 clones, 71% seen once. Source material: cells from a culture (not recorded whether cultured in vitro). These receptors all stem from a human donor with melanoma.

The gene calls are TRBV2 and TRBJ2-5; maybe TRBD2 (6 bases). Germline V gene lookup returns CDR1 SNHLY and CDR2 FYNNEI. Trimming pared 8 bases from V and 8 bases from J, leaving 9 bases between. The CDR3 extends over 10 amino acids. The CDR3 nucleotides are TGTGCCAGCGGGGGGAATACCCAGTACTTC. It yields the protein CASGGNTQYF.

This clone was counted between two and nine times. This chain joins TRBV18 and TRBJ2-1; 9 bases line up with TRBD1. Looked up from germline, CDR1 is KGHSH and CDR2 is LQKENI. This CDR3 is 16 amino acids long. J was trimmed by 5 bases and V by 6 bases; bases with no gene match: 11. The CDR3 coding sequence is TGTGCCAGCTCTCCGGGACAGGGTCCGTTCAACAATGAGCAGTTCTTC. Encoded protein: CASSPGQGPFNNEQFF. The full variable domain, in which reference TRBV18 and TRBJ2-1 provide the parts outside the CDR3, is NAGVMQNPRHLVRRRGQEARLRCSPMKGHSHVYWYRQLPEEGLKFMVYLQKENIIDESGMPKERFSAEFPKEGPSILRIQQVVRGDSAAYFCASSPGQGPFNNEQFFGPGTRLTVL.

This clone was seen just once. The rearrangement joins TRBV5-1 to TRBJ2-5, with D possibly TRBD2 on 6 matching bases. V was clipped by 0 bases and J by 1 base, with 16 bases between them. The CDR3 has 17 residues. Germline loops: CDR1 SGHRS, CDR2 YFSETQ. The CDR3 spells CASSLAPSGSGQETQYF. The CDR3, as DNA: TGCGCCAGCAGCTTGGCCCCCTCCGGGAGCGGCCAAGAGACCCAGTACTTC. The full variable domain, with the rest looked up from reference TRBV5-1 and TRBJ2-5, is KAGVTQTPRYLIKTRGQQVTLSCSPISGHRSVSWYQQTPGQGLQFLFEYFSETQRNKGNFPGRFSGRQFSNSRSEMNVSTLELGDSALYLCASSLAPSGSGQETQYFGPGTRLLVL.

V and J are TRBV4-2 and TRBJ2-2, with D perhaps assigned TRBD1 or TRBD2 (5 bases each). The V gene lost 4 bases and the J gene lost 3 bases, with 12 bases spanning the gap. Germline V CDR1 and CDR2: LGHNA, YNFKEQ. CDR3 length equals 15 residues. The chain's CDR3 is CASSRDPQDTGELFF. CDR3 bases: TGTGCCAGCAGCCGGGACCCACAGGACACCGGGGAGCTGTTTTTT.

V gene TRBV6-6 combines with J gene TRBJ1-1, with D hard to call. The ends were cut back, 4 bases at V and 4 bases at J, with 13 bases in the middle. CDR1 MNHNY and CDR2 SVGAGI come from the germline V gene (reference sequence). This CDR3 has 14 residues. For the CDR3, the DNA is TGTGCCAGCAGTTCGAGCGGCAGTCGCACTGAAGCTTTCTTT. Residues: CASSSSGSRTEAFF.

This clone was observed a handful of times. The chain employs TRBV19 and TRBJ1-5; 8 bases align to TRBD1. The germline V gene has CDR1 LNHDA and CDR2 SQIVND (reference sequence). CDR3 size: 17 residues. The V gene end was trimmed by 3 bases and the J gene end by 3 bases; junction bases not matched to a gene: 10. The CDR3 spells CASSMRGTGFVNQPQHF. CDR3 sequence (DNA): TGTGCCAGTAGTATGAGGGGGACAGGATTCGTCAATCAGCCCCAGCATTTT.

To note about this clone: The sample carries other DNA sequences with the same CDR3. The chain links TRBV5-1 to TRBJ2-7; TRBD2 agrees at 10 bases. The V segment lost 5 bases and the J segment 2 bases; nucleotides outside the gene matches: 7. The CDR3 runs to 15 residues. CDR1 and CDR2 (germline): SGHRS, YFSETQ. Here the CDR3 reads CASRTGLAIPYEQYF. The CDR3 DNA sequence: TGCGCCAGCAGAACGGGACTAGCGATTCCCTACGAGCAGTACTTC.

In this sample, this clone turned up once. The gene calls are TRBV19 and TRBJ1-5, with D unresolved. The germline V gene has CDR1 LNHDA and CDR2 SQIVND (reference sequence). V lost 5 bases, J lost 0 bases, and 11 bases lay in between. The CDR3 totals 15 residues. The CDR3 is CASSAYTDSNQPQHF. The CDR3 DNA reads TGTGCCAGTAGTGCCTACACAGATAGCAATCAGCCCCAGCATTTT. Combining the CDR3 with reference TRBV19 and TRBJ1-5 gives the whole variable domain DGGITQSPKYLFRKEGQNVTLSCEQNLNHDAMYWYRQDPGQGLRLIYYSQIVNDFQKGDIAEGYSVSREKKESFPLTVTSAQKNPTAFYLCASSAYTDSNQPQHFGDGTRLSIL.

This sequence joins TRBV7-3 and TRBJ2-3; TRBD2 aligns across 15 bases. V lost 5 bases and J lost 0; bases outside the gene matches: 9. The CDR3 consists of 19 residues. Germline values: CDR1 SGHTA, CDR2 FQGTGA. The CDR3 DNA reads as TGTGCCAGCAGCATGAATGGACTAGCGGGGGGGGCTAGCACAGATACGCAGTATTTT. Translation gives CASSMNGLAGGASTDTQYF.

The chain joins TRBV11-2 to TRBJ1-6; D unclear. Per germline, CDR1 SGHAT and CDR2 FQNNGV. The V and J ends lost 4 bases and 8 bases respectively, with 18 bases between them. The CDR3 covers 16 residues. CDR3: CASSSLVRSADSPLHF. CDR3 sequence (DNA): TGTGCCAGCAGCTCGCTAGTCCGATCCGCGGATTCACCCCTCCACTTT.

The chain couples TRBV30 to TRBJ2-1, with TRBD2 matching 7 bases. CDR1 and CDR2 (germline): GTSNPN, SVGIG (reference sequence). The CDR3 loop spans 11 amino acids. V lost 4 bases, J lost 9 bases, and 3 bases stayed unmatched. This CDR3 reads CAWNSGGEQFF. CDR3 in DNA: TGTGCCTGGAATTCGGGGGGTGAGCAGTTCTTC.

The chain links TRBV18 to TRBJ1-3; D not certain. Germline CDR1 is KGHSH and CDR2 is LQKENI. The CDR3 sequence is 16 residues long. The V and J ends lost 3 bases and 1 base respectively, with 13 bases between them. This CDR3 is CASSPEGAFSGNTIYF. The CDR3 nucleotides read TGTGCCAGCTCACCTGAGGGCGCTTTTTCTGGAAACACCATATATTTT.

The chain recombines TRBV2 with TRBJ1-4; the match to TRBD1 covers 9 bases. After removal of 10 bases from V and 8 bases from J, the junction contained 14 bases not matched to a gene. This CDR3 has 15 residues. CDR1 and CDR2 (germline): SNHLY, FYNNEI. CDR3 nucleotides: TGTGCCACCCGGGACAGGGCCTTCTTCGGGGAAAAACTGTTTTTT. Its translation is CATRDRAFFGEKLFF.

The chain carries TRBV7-8 and TRBJ2-5; the match to TRBD2 covers 12 bases. Germline trimming cut 5 bases from V and 3 bases from J; bases unmatched to any gene: 4. The CDR3 is made up of 15 amino acids. Germline loops: CDR1 SGHVS, CDR2 FQNEAQ. The CDR3 region is CASSARLAGEETQYF. CDR3 nucleotide sequence: TGTGCCAGCAGCGCCCGACTAGCGGGGGAAGAGACCCAGTACTTC.

The table lists this clone with a count of one. CDR3 in amino acids: CASSFQSGASTDTQYF. The CDR3 DNA sequence: TGTGCCAGCAGCTTTCAAAGCGGGGCAAGCACAGATACGCAGTATTTT. J is TRBJ2-3 and V is TRBV11-3; TRBD2 matches 7 bases. This CDR3 is 16 amino acids long. With 3 bases clipped from V and 0 bases from J, the junction kept 6 bases outside the gene matches. From germline, CDR1 is SGHNT and CDR2 YENEEA. The whole variable domain, filled in from reference TRBV11-3 and TRBJ2-3, reads EAGVVQSPRYKIIEKKQPVAFWCNPISGHNTLYWYLQNLGQGPELLIRYENEEAVDDSQLPKDRFSAERLKGVDSTLKIQPAELGDSAVYLCASSFQSGASTDTQYFGPGTRLTVL.

The chain couples TRBV30 to TRBJ2-7; D is undetermined. The V gene lost 0 bases and the J gene lost 6 bases, with 12 bases spanning the gap. This CDR3 comprises 13 residues. Per germline, CDR1 GTSNPN and CDR2 SVGIG (reference sequence). CDR3 amino acids: CAWSVRSQSEQYF. DNA for the CDR3: TGTGCCTGGAGTGTACGTAGTCAGAGCGAGCAGTACTTC.